The TCR beta chain described here comes from a study of CD8 T cells in Susac syndrome. Findings and caveats of the study: Only a relatively small number of individuals were included in the TCR sequencing and HLA analysis.

Random hexamers were used to reverse transcribe an amount of roughly 0.5 to 1 ug RNA. By means of immunoSEQ multiplex PCR, TCR beta CDR3 spanning 54 Vbeta and 13 Jbeta underwent amplification. TCRdb analysed the immunoSEQ multiplex PCR reads with MiXCR anew, one entry per CDR3 protein. The table includes hundreds of thousands of distinct CDR3 sequences, more than 70% detected once. CD8+ and CD4+ T cells circulating in blood were sequenced for TCR beta. V lost 0 bases and J lost 3, with 12 bases in between. The CDR3 is 15 amino acids. Germline assignment: CDR1 MNHEY and CDR2 SMNVEV (reference sequence). A word on this clonotype: The antigen is undetermined.

This chain uses TRBV27 with TRBJ2-7, with D perhaps TRBD2 (6 bases). The clonotype originates from a human donor with multiple sclerosis. The specimen was CD8+ T cells from PBMCs. CDR3 region: CASSLSGLGNYEQYF. In nucleotides, the CDR3 is TGTGCCAGCAGTTTATCGGGACTGGGGAACTACGAGCAGTACTTC.